This T cell receptor beta chain was sequenced in a study of shared clonotypes between healthy human individuals. The CDR3 loop spans 13 amino acids. From germline, CDR1 is SGHRS and CDR2 YFSETQ. Trimming took 1 base from V and 4 from J, leaving 5 bases between them. The table came from immunoSEQ multiplex PCR; TCRdb's copy has only in-frame clones and leaves some out. The table records 1,500,000 or so clones, roughly 96% of them present only once. Points on this clone: This CDR3 is also generated by other DNA sequences in the sample.

This TCR was sampled from a young man in good health. V gene TRBV5-1 combines with J gene TRBJ2-2; D is undetermined. Sequencing used naive CD4+ T cells sorted from blood. The sample's subset: CD45RA+ positively selected. The CDR3 reads CASSLPGTGELFF. The DNA for the CDR3 is TGCGCCAGCAGCTTGCCTGGCACCGGGGAGCTGTTTTTT.